This T cell receptor (beta chain) was profiled in a study of shared clonotypes between healthy human individuals. CDR1 and CDR2 from the germline V gene are SGHVS and FQNEAQ. The ends lost 4 bases at V and 2 bases at J; junction bases unmatched: 3. The CDR3 length is 16 residues. The data were produced by immunoSEQ multiplex PCR, yet TCRdb's version contains in-frame clones alone and is incomplete. Counted here are about 340,000 clones, roughly 70% occurring once; the ten biggest clones make up about 10%. Notes on this clone: Possible read error: a much larger clone is one base away.

The V call is TRBV7-8, the J call TRBJ2-3; 13 nucleotides line up with TRBD2. The clonotype comes from a man under 40 in good health. Sequencing was carried out using memory CD4+ T cells sorted from blood. Subset indicated: CD45RA-negative fraction. The chain's CDR3 is CASSWGLAGPTDTQYF. The CDR3 DNA is TGTGCCAGCAGCTGGGGACTAGCGGGGCCCACAGATACGCAGTATTTT.